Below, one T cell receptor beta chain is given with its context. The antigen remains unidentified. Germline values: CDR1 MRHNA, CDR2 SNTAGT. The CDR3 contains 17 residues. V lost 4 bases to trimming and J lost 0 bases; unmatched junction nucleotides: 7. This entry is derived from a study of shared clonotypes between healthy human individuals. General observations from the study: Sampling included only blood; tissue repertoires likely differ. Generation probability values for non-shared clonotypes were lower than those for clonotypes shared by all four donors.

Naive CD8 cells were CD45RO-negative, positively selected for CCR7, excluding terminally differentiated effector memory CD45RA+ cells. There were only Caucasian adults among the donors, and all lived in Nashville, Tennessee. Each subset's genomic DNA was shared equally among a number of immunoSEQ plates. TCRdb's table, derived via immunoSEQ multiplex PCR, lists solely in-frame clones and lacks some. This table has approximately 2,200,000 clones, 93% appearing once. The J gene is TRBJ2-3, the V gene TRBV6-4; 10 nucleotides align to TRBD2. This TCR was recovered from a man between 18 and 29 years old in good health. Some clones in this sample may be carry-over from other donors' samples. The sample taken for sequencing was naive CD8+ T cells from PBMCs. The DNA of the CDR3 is TGTGCCAGCAGTGGCCCGCCAGCGGGAGGGAGCACAGATACGCAGTATTTT. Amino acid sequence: CASSGPPAGGSTDTQYF.